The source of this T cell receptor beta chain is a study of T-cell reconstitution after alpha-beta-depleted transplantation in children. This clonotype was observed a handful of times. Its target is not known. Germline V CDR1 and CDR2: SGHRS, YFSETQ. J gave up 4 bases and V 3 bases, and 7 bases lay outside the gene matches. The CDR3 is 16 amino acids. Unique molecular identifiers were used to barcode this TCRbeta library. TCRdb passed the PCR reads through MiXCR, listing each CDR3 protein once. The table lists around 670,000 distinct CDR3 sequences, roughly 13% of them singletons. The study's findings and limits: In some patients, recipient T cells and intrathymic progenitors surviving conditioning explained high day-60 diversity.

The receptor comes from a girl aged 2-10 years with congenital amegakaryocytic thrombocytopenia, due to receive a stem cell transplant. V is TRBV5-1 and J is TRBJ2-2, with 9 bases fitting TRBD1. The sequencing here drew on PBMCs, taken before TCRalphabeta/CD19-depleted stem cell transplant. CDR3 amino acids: CASSSTGGDGTGELFF. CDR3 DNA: TGCGCCAGCAGCTCTACAGGGGGCGATGGCACCGGGGAGCTGTTTTTT. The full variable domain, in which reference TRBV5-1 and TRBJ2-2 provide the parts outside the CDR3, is KAGVTQTPRYLIKTRGQQVTLSCSPISGHRSVSWYQQTPGQGLQFLFEYFSETQRNKGNFPGRFSGRQFSNSRSEMNVSTLELGDSALYLCASSSTGGDGTGELFFGEGSRLTVL.